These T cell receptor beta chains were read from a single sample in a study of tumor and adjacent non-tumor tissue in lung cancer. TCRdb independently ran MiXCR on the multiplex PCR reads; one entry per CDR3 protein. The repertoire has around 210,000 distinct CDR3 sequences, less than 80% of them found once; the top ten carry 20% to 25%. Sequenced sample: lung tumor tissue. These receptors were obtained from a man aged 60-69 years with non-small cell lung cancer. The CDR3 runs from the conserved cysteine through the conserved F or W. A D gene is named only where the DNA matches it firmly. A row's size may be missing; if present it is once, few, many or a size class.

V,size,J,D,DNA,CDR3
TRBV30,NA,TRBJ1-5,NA,TGTGCCTGGAGTTATAGTAAGGGGCGCAGCAATCAGCCCCAGCATTTT,CAWSYSKGRSNQPQHF
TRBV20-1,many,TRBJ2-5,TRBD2,TGCAGTGCCCCACTCACGGGAGGGAGACTTGGAACCCAGTACTTC,CSAPLTGGRLGTQYF
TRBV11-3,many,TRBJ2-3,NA,TGTGCCAGCAGCTTAATTCCTAGCGTCAGCACAGATACGCAGTATTTT,CASSLIPSVSTDTQYF
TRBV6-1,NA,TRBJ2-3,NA,TGTGCCAGCAGTGAGGCGCTTAAGGGGACGCAGGTCGGCGCAGATACGCAGTATTTT,CASSEALKGTQVGADTQYF
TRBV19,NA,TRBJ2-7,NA,TGTGCCAGTAGAGAGTTGAACGACCGCGAGCAGTACTTC,CASRELNDREQYF
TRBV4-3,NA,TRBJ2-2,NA,TGCGCCAGCAGCCAAGATTACGGGGCCCTACTCAACACCGGGGAGCTGTTTTTT,CASSQDYGALLNTGELFF
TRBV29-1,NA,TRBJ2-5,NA,TGCAGCGTTGAGCCGCCAGGGAAGGTCGTGACCCAGTACTTC,CSVEPPGKVVTQYF
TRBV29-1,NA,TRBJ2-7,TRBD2,TGCTGCGTTGAAATGGGGCCCAAGACGGGACTAGCGGCCTACGAGCAGTACTTC,CCVEMGPKTGLAAYEQYF
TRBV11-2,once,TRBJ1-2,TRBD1,TGTGCCAGCATCCCGGACAGGAACTGTGGCTACACCTTC,CASIPDRNCGYTF
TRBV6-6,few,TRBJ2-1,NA,TGTGCCAGCAGTGGGTCCACACATGAGCAGTTCTTC,CASSGSTHEQFF
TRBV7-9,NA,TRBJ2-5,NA,TGTGCCAGTAGCTTATTTACCGGCAGACCGGACCAGTACTTT,CASSLFTGRPDQYF
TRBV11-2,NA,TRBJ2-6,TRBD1,TGTGCCAGCAACTTAGTTCGAAAGGACAGGACCTCTGGGGCCAACGTCCTGACTTTC,CASNLVRKDRTSGANVLTF
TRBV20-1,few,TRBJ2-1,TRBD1,TGCAGTGCAGACCGGACAGGGGAAGTCCCGTTCTTC,CSADRTGEVPFF
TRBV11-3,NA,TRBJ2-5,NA,TGTGCCAGCGGCCTCCCCCAAGAGACCCAGTACTTC,CASGLPQETQYF
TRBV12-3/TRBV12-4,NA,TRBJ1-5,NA,TGTGCCAGCAGTCCCCTCGACACAGGGAGCAATCAGCCCCAGCATTTT,CASSPLDTGSNQPQHF
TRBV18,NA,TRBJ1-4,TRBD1,TGTGCCAGCTCACCAACGGACAGGCATAATGAAAAACTGTTTTTT,CASSPTDRHNEKLFF
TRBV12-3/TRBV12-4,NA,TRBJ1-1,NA,TGTGCCAGCAATTTAGACATGGAAACTGAAGTTTTCTTT,CASNLDMETEVFF
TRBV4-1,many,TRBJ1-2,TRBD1,TGCGCCAGCAGCCAAGATACCGGGACAGGGGAAGACTATGGCTACACCTTC,CASSQDTGTGEDYGYTF
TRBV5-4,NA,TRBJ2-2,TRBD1,TGTACCAGCAGCCTCGGACAGGGGGCTGGGGAGCTGTTTTTT,CTSSLGQGAGELFF
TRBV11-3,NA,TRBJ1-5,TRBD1,TGCGCCAGCACCTTAGACCGCGGACAGGGCAATCAGCCCCAGCATTTT,CASTLDRGQGNQPQHF
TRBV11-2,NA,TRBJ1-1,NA,TGTGCCAGCAGATCCCACAGGGTGAGTGAGGCTTTCTTT,CASRSHRVSEAFF
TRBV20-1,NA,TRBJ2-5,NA,TGCAGTGCTAGAGGCCCAACAGAGACCCAGCACTTC,CSARGPTETQHF
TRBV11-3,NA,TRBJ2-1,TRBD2,TGTGCCAGCAGCATAGAATGGACCCGTAGCGGGTTCGGTGAGCAGTTCTTC,CASSIEWTRSGFGEQFF
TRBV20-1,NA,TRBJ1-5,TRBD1,TGCAATGCTAGGGACAGTGGGGAGGCTTTTCAGCCCCAGCATTTT,CNARDSGEAFQPQHF
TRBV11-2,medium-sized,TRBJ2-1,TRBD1,TGTGCCAGCACCCTGGACAGGGGAGAGTACAATGAGCAGTTCTTC,CASTLDRGEYNEQFF
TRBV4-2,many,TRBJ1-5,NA,TGTGCCAGCAGCCAAGAGCGGAATCAGCCCCAGCATTTT,CASSQERNQPQHF
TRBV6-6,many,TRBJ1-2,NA,TGTGCCAGCACTCCGGGAGCTAACTATGGCTACACCTTC,CASTPGANYGYTF
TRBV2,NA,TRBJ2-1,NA,TGTGCCAGCAGTGAAGACTACGCTTCGCGTAATGAGCAGTTCTTC,CASSEDYASRNEQFF
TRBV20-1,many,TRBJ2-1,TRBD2,TGCAGTGCTATTCTAGCGGGGGGGCCCAATGAGCAGTTCTTC,CSAILAGGPNEQFF
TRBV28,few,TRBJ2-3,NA,TGTGCCAGCAGTTTAGGGCAAACCCCCACAGATACGCAGTATTTT,CASSLGQTPTDTQYF
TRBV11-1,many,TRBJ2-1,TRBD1,TGTGCCAGCAGCTCCGGACAGGGAAAACTTGGAGGCAATGAGCAGTTCTTC,CASSSGQGKLGGNEQFF
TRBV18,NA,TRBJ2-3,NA,TGTGCCATCTCACCAATAGGAGGGGAGGCGGATACGCAGTATTTT,CAISPIGGEADTQYF
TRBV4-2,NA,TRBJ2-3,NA,TGTGCCAGCAGCCGGGGCCCCAGGACTAGCACAGATACGCAGTATTTT,CASSRGPRTSTDTQYF
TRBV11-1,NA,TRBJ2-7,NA,TGTGCCTGCTGCGGACGCCGGTTGGCAGGGGTCTACGAGCAGTACTTC,CACCGRRLAGVYEQYF
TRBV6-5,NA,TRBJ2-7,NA,TGTGCCAGCAGTGTCTTTCTGGGGCGGTCAGCCTACGAGAAGTACTTC,CASSVFLGRSAYEKYF
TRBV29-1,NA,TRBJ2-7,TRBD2,TGCAGCGTGGGGGTTTGCGGGAGCCCCGAACAGTATTTC,CSVGVCGSPEQYF
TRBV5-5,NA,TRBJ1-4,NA,TGTGTCAGCAGCTTGGCCGGGACGAAGAATGAACAACTGTTTTTT,CVSSLAGTKNEQLFF
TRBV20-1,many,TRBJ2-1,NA,TGCAGTGCTGCCCGCGGGGATTACAATGAGCAGTTCTTC,CSAARGDYNEQFF
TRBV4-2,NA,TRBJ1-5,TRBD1,TGTACCAGCAGCCAAGATCCCGAGACAGGGCGTCATCAGACCCAGCATTTT,CTSSQDPETGRHQTQHF
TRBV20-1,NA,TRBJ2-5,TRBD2,TGCAGTGTTAGACCGTTATCTAGCGGTGGACAAGAGACCCAGTACTTC,CSVRPLSSGGQETQYF
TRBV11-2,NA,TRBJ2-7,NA,TGTGTCAGCAGTATAGGCCCGCTCGTGGACGAGCAGTACTTC,CVSSIGPLVDEQYF
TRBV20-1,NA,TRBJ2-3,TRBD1,TGCAGTGCTAGACTAAGACAGGGCGGTACAGATACGCAGTATTTT,CSARLRQGGTDTQYF
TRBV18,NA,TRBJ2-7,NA,TGTGCCAGCTCACCAAAACCTCAATACGAGCAGTACTTC,CASSPKPQYEQYF
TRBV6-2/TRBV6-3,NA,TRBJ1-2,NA,TGTGCCAGCAGTTCCGCGGACGGATCAAGCCATGGCTACACCTTC,CASSSADGSSHGYTF
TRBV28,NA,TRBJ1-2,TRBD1,TGTGCCAATTGGACAGGGACCTATGGCTACACCTTC,CANWTGTYGYTF
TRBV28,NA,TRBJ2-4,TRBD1,TGTGCCAGCTATCGTACAGGGGGGTCTAACATTCAGTACTTC,CASYRTGGSNIQYF
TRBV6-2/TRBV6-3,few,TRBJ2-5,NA,TGTGCCAGCAGTTACTCGAAAATTTGGGAGACCCAGTACTTC,CASSYSKIWETQYF
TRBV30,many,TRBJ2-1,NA,TGTGCCTGGACCACAGGGTCCCTTTACTACAATGAGCAGTTCTTC,CAWTTGSLYYNEQFF
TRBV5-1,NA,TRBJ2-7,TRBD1,TGCGCCAGCAGCTCCGGAGGGACAGGGGTGACCTACGAGCAGTACTTC,CASSSGGTGVTYEQYF
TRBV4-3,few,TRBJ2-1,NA,TGCGCCAGCAGCCAAGATCGAGTAGGAGGAGGGTACAATGAGCAGTTCTTC,CASSQDRVGGGYNEQFF
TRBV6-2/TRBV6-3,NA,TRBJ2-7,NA,TGTGCCAGCATCAGCACACGCTACGAGCAGTACTTC,CASISTRYEQYF
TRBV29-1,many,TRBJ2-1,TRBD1,TGCAGCGTTGGGGGGACAGGGAACGGGGGTGAGCAGTTCTTC,CSVGGTGNGGEQFF
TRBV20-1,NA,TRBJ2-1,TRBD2,TGCAGTGCTAGAGGCCCAACTAGCGGGGACATCAATGAGCAGTTCTTC,CSARGPTSGDINEQFF
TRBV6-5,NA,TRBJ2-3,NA,TGTGCCAGCAGGAGGGGGACTACCGAGACGGATACGCAGTATTTT,CASRRGTTETDTQYF
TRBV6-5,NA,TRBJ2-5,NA,TGTACCAGCGGTGGGCTCTCACAAGAGACCCAGTACTTC,CTSGGLSQETQYF